This T cell receptor beta chain was observed in a study of T cell responses to AZD1222 COVID-19 vaccine. Assay used: immunoSEQ multiplex PCR; TCRdb lists only in-frame clones, some missing. The top ten hold 11% of the sample, which has some 84,000 clones, around nine tenths seen once. After removal of 6 bases from V and 7 bases from J, the junction contained 11 bases not matched to a gene. The CDR3 consists of 16 residues. Germline V gene sequence: CDR1 WSHSY, CDR2 SAAADI. Regarding the study as a whole: The peak T cell response came first, and repertoires were sampled only after it. Spike-specific TCR breadth and depth grew following two AZD1222 doses. Across spike, vaccine-associated CD4 TCRs were found, dominant at 160-218 and 743-854.

This clone was picked up one time. What it binds is not known. This material consisted of peripheral blood, taken 28 days after the second AZD1222 dose. The chain joins TRBV10-2 to TRBJ1-4; 10 bases align to TRBD1. The clonotype was recovered from an adult who received the AZD1222 COVID-19 vaccine. In nucleotides, the CDR3 is TGCGCCAGCAGCGGGGACAGGGGATCTCTAGGTGAAAAACTGTTTTTT. Protein: CASSGDRGSLGEKLFF.